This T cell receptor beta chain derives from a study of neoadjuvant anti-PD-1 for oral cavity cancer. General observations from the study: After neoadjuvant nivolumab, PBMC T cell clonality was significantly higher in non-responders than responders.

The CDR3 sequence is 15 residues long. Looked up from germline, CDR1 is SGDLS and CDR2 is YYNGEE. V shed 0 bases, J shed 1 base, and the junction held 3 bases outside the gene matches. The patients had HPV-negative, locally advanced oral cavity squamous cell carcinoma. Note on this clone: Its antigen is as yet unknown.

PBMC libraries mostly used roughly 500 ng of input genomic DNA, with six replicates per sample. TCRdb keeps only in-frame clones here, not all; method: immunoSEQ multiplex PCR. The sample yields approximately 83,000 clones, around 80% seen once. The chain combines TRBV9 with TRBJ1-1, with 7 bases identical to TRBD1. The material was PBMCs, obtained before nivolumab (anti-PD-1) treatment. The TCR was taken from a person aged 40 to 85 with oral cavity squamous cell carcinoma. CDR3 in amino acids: CASSVATGANTEAFF. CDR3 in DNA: TGTGCCAGCAGCGTAGCTACAGGGGCGAACACTGAAGCTTTCTTT. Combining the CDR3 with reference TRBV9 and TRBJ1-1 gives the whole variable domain DSGVTQTPKHLITATGQRVTLRCSPRSGDLSVYWYQQSLDQGLQFLIQYYNGEERAKGNILERFSAQQFPDLHSELNLSSLELGDSALYFCASSVATGANTEAFFGQGTRLTVV.